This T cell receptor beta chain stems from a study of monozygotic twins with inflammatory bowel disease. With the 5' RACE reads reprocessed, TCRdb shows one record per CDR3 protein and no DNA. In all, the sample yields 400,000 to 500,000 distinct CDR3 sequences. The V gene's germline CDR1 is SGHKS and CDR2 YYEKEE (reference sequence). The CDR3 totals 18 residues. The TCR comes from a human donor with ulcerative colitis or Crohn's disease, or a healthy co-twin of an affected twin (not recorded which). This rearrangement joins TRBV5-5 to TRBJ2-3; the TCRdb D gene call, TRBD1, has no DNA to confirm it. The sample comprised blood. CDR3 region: CASSTTNRDRVLQNTQYF.